This is a list of T cell receptor beta chains from one sample in a study of human versus mouse CDR3 diversity and MHC coevolution. The protocol was immunoSEQ multiplex PCR, while the TCRdb copy is restricted to in-frame clones and leaves out a portion. Among 80,000 or so clones listed, just under 95% were seen once. The material sequenced was naive CD4+ T cells from blood. These receptors all stem from a person aged 30-69 years in good health. Both conserved end residues are part of each CDR3. A D gene is named only where the DNA matches it firmly.

cdr3_aa,j_call,v_call,d_call
CASSLRQAFSGNTIYF,TRBJ1-3,TRBV7-2,.
CASSRRQGANYNEQFF,TRBJ2-1,TRBV5-8,TRBD1
CASSSGTGGNQPQHF,TRBJ1-5,TRBV28,TRBD1
CASSLAASPQHYF,TRBJ2-3,TRBV5-1,.
CASSPRGQGAAYYEQYF,TRBJ2-7,TRBV11-2,TRBD1
CASSSDSMNTEAFF,TRBJ1-1,TRBV5-1,.
CASSVLAGVGETQYF,TRBJ2-5,TRBV10-2,TRBD2
CAWSHGNTIYF,TRBJ1-3,TRBV30,.
CASSQRQVGTDTQYF,TRBJ2-3,TRBV14,.
CASSPGLATDTQYF,TRBJ2-3,TRBV6-6,TRBD2
CASSPQGRGPGETQYF,TRBJ2-5,TRBV7-2,TRBD1
CASSRQGRAFF,TRBJ1-1,TRBV6-7,TRBD1
CAGTGLGYTF,TRBJ1-2,TRBV30,TRBD1
CASSAGQLNTEAFF,TRBJ1-1,TRBV6-5,.
CASSSPQGARGYTF,TRBJ1-2,TRBV6-5,TRBD1
CASSLQGTNEQFF,TRBJ2-1,TRBV5-4,TRBD1
CASSSATSGGAGETQYF,TRBJ2-5,TRBV5-6,TRBD2
CASSSQPTVNTEAFF,TRBJ1-1,TRBV5-5,.
CASSLLGPSYEQYF,TRBJ2-7,TRBV7-9,.
CASSPFLAGESSYNEQFF,TRBJ2-1,TRBV18,TRBD2
CASSLTGGNEKLFF,TRBJ1-4,TRBV5-1,TRBD1
CASSLSPGREEGGYTF,TRBJ1-2,TRBV27,.
CASSPRGLEGAVGTEAFF,TRBJ1-1,TRBV18,TRBD1
CASSSGLAGGGTQYF,TRBJ2-5,TRBV28,TRBD2
CASSPTGTSNYGYTF,TRBJ1-2,TRBV7-3,TRBD1
CASSPPGQLGYTF,TRBJ1-2,TRBV18,.
CASKRTGGIWQYF,TRBJ2-7,TRBV6-5,TRBD1
CASSLGLAGLYF,TRBJ2-5,TRBV9,TRBD2
CASSTLSGVLYEQYF,.,TRBV28,.
CASSSGYSGYTF,TRBJ1-2,TRBV7-2,.
CASSIDSQGGYNEQFF,TRBJ2-1,TRBV19,.
CASRPSGRGYGYTF,TRBJ1-2,TRBV19,.
CASSLGDKPYEQYF,TRBJ2-7,TRBV5-1,.
CASSFGTGRETQYF,TRBJ2-5,TRBV7-9,TRBD1
CASSLAVREAFF,TRBJ1-1,TRBV7-2,.
CASSSWQGQWEQYF,TRBJ2-7,TRBV27,.
CASSSGAGGERNIQYF,TRBJ2-4,TRBV9,.